Listed here are 29 T cell receptor beta chains from one sample, sequenced in a study of spatial heterogeneity in lung cancer. From the 5' RACE reads, TCRdb called clonotypes with MiXCR, one entry per CDR3 protein. This table holds fewer than 20,000 distinct CDR3 sequences, 6% to 7.5% found once. Broader study findings: Intratumoral expanded alpha and beta TCR counts were found to track tumor mutation counts.

These TCRs are of unknown antigen specificity. Time point noted: sample taken at primary tumor resection. Sequencing was performed on lung tumor tissue, taken at surgery. All receptors come from a female donor with early-stage non-small cell lung cancer.

By its share, this clonotype is medium-sized. The chain links TRBV9 to TRBJ1-1, with TRBD1 matching 7 bases. CDR1 SGDLS and CDR2 YYNGEE come from the germline V gene. The J segment lost 4 bases and the V segment lost 3 bases, leaving 15 bases of the junction unmatched. CDR3 size: 17 residues. CDR3 DNA: TGTGCCAGCAGCGCCAAAGACCAGGGGGTCGCAATCACTGAAGCTTTCTTT. Encoded protein: CASSAKDQGVAITEAFF.

This clonotype showed up just a few times. The V call is TRBV18, the J call TRBJ1-2; 11 bases are shared with TRBD1. The V and J ends lost 3 bases and 4 bases, in that order; junction bases with no gene match: 7. Germline CDR1 reads KGHSH; CDR2 reads LQKENI. The CDR3 is 16 residues long. The chain's CDR3 is CASSPSRDRGIYGYTF. For the CDR3, the DNA is TGTGCCAGCTCACCTAGCCGGGACAGGGGGATCTATGGCTACACCTTC.

This clonotype was counted ten times or more. The chain employs TRBV7-2 and TRBJ2-6; D unclear. Trimming took 3 bases from V and 1 from J, leaving 4 bases between them. The CDR3 loop spans 14 amino acids. Germline CDR1 is SGHTA and CDR2 is FQGNSA. In DNA form, the CDR3 reads TGTGCCAGCAGCTTCCGGTCTGGGGCCAACGTCCTGACTTTC. Its protein product is CASSFRSGANVLTF.

The chain employs TRBV27 and TRBJ2-1; 8 bases are a match to TRBD2. Trimming at V came to 6 bases and at J to 6 bases, leaving 13 bases not matched to a gene. Germline V lookup: CDR1 MNHEY, CDR2 SMNVEV (reference sequence). The CDR3 consists of 16 residues. CDR3 region: CASSRTQRGPGNEQFF. The CDR3 DNA is TGTGCCAGCAGCCGAACCCAGCGGGGGCCGGGCAATGAGCAGTTCTTC.

The rearrangement links TRBV20-1 to TRBJ2-3; TRBD1 agrees at 10 bases. Trimming at V came to 8 bases and at J to 1 base, leaving 3 bases not matched to a gene. This CDR3 contains 13 residues. Germline V gives CDR1 DFQATT, CDR2 SNEGSKA (reference sequence). CDR3 DNA sequence: TGCAGTACCGGGACAGGGGGCACAGATACGCAGTATTTT. Its translation: CSTGTGGTDTQYF.

At least ten counts were recorded for this clonotype. The chain carries TRBV7-9 and TRBJ2-1, with 7 bases fitting TRBD1. The CDR3 runs 11 residues. Trimming at V came to 6 bases and at J to 12 bases, leaving 5 bases not matched to a gene. The V gene's germline CDR1 is SEHNR and CDR2 FQNEAQ (reference sequence). DNA of the CDR3: TGTGCCAGCAGGCTAACAGGGGCGCAGTTCTTC. Protein product: CASRLTGAQFF.

The gene calls are TRBV19 and TRBJ2-3; D is perhaps TRBD2 (6 bases). The germline V and J ends were trimmed by 6 bases and 3 bases, with 16 bases remaining between them. Looked up from germline, CDR1 is LNHDA and CDR2 is SQIVND (reference sequence). The CDR3 is 15 residues long. The CDR3 nucleotides read TGTGCCAGTAGCCCCGGGAGAAAGCTAACAGATACGCAGTATTTT. This codes for CASSPGRKLTDTQYF.

This clonotype was observed at least ten times. The chain couples TRBV5-1 to TRBJ2-5, with TRBD2 matching over 7 bases. CDR3 length: 14 residues. V shed 2 bases, J shed 4 bases, and the junction held 5 bases outside the gene matches. Germline lookup yields CDR1 SGHRS and CDR2 YFSETQ. CDR3 coding DNA: TGCGCCAGCAGCTTCGGACTAGATGGAGAGACCCAGTACTTC. Protein product: CASSFGLDGETQYF.

By its share, this clonotype is medium-sized. This chain joins TRBV4-2 and TRBJ2-7; D uncertain. The germline V gene has CDR1 LGHNA and CDR2 YNFKEQ. The CDR3 is 11 residues long. The V gene lost 0 bases and the J gene lost 5 bases, with 2 bases spanning the gap. CDR3 DNA: TGTGCCAGCAGCCAAGAGGACGAGCAGTACTTC. It codes for CASSQEDEQYF.

The chain couples TRBV20-1 to TRBJ1-1; D call uncertain. Deletions cut 2 bases from V and 4 bases from J, with 8 bases between. Germline values: CDR1 DFQATT, CDR2 SNEGSKA (reference sequence). The CDR3 runs 12 residues. CDR3 DNA sequence: TGCAGTGCTAGACTAAAAATCACTGAAGCTTTCTTT. This encodes CSARLKITEAFF.

This clonotype was counted only a few times. The gene calls are TRBV4-1 and TRBJ1-2; D not resolved. Between the trimmed V and J ends, which lost 0 bases and 6 bases, there was a span of 17 bases. CDR3 length: 16 residues. Looked up from germline, CDR1 is MGHRA and CDR2 is YSYEKL. The CDR3 nucleotides read TGCGCCAGCAGCCAAGAAATTGTCCGGGCGAGGGATGGCTACACCTTC. This translates into CASSQEIVRARDGYTF.

The chain joins TRBV20-1 to TRBJ2-7, with D unresolved. This CDR3 is built from 13 residues. V was pared by 2 bases and J by 3 bases, with 11 bases between. Germline V CDR1 and CDR2: DFQATT, SNEGSKA (reference sequence). The CDR3 nucleotides read TGCAGTGCTAGATCCCCCGACTTCTACGAGCAGTACTTC. This encodes CSARSPDFYEQYF.

A few counts support this clonotype. V is TRBV3-1 and J is TRBJ2-7; 7 bases agree with TRBD2. With 5 bases clipped from V and 2 bases from J, the junction kept 6 bases outside the gene matches. Germline lookup yields CDR1 LGHDT and CDR2 YNNKEL (reference sequence). This CDR3 is built from 14 residues. The CDR3 region has the DNA TGTGCCAGCAGCTCGTGGGGAGGGGCCTACGAGCAGTACTTC. This translates into CASSSWGGAYEQYF.

This clonotype was seen at least ten times. CDR3 bases: TGTGCCAGCAGTTTGCCCCAGGTCCTGAGCGGGGCCTATGGCTACACCTTC. Protein sequence: CASSLPQVLSGAYGYTF. The chain employs TRBV28 and TRBJ1-2, with D tentatively TRBD1 (5 bases). Germline-derived CDR1 and CDR2 are MDHEN and SYDVKM. There are 17 residues in the CDR3. V lost 3 bases, J lost 4 bases, and 21 bases lay in between.

This clonotype was found many times. This rearrangement joins TRBV25-1 to TRBJ2-5; TRBD2 matches 7 bases. V lost 8 bases to trimming and J lost 2 bases; unmatched junction nucleotides: 8. The germline V gene has CDR1 MGHDK and CDR2 SYGVNS. There are 14 residues in the CDR3. This chain's CDR3 is CASARAGVQETQYF. CDR3 nucleotides: TGTGCCAGCGCTCGCGCGGGGGTTCAAGAGACCCAGTACTTC.

This clonotype was counted many times. V gene TRBV9 combines with J gene TRBJ2-3; possibly TRBD1 or TRBD2 for D (6 bases each). V lost 0 bases, J lost 4 bases, and 12 bases lay in between. The germline V gene encodes CDR1 SGDLS and CDR2 YYNGEE. The CDR3 runs to 15 residues. CDR3 in DNA: TGTGCCAGCAGCGTAGGGGGGGCCAGGGCAGATACGCAGTATTTT. Protein sequence: CASSVGGARADTQYF.

Comments on this clonotype: A much bigger clone sits one base away, suggesting this may be a read error. The chain uses TRBV4-2 and TRBJ1-1; TRBD1 is a possible D gene (6 bases). Looked up from germline, CDR1 is LGHNA and CDR2 is YNFKEQ. The CDR3 is 13 residues long. CDR3 sequence reads: CAGSVQGGTEAFF. The CDR3 nucleotides are TGTGCCGGCAGCGTACAGGGAGGCACTGAAGCTTTCTTT.

This clonotype was counted at least ten times. This rearrangement joins TRBV7-2 to TRBJ1-5, with D possibly TRBD1 on 5 matching bases. The V end lost 0 bases, the J end lost 3 bases, and 9 bases lay between the germline ends. Germline-derived CDR1 and CDR2 are SGHTA and FQGNSA. The CDR3 consists of 15 residues. CDR3 loop: CASSLARTFNQPQHF. Here the CDR3 DNA reads TGTGCCAGCAGCTTAGCTAGGACATTCAATCAGCCCCAGCATTTT.

This clonotype was observed a handful of times. J is TRBJ1-5 and V is TRBV5-6, with D maybe TRBD1 (6 bases). Germline V gives CDR1 SGHDT, CDR2 YYEEEE. The length of the CDR3 is 12 residues. V lost 6 bases, J lost 7 bases, and 11 bases lay in between. Here the CDR3 reads CASNRAHQPQHF. The CDR3 nucleotides read TGTGCCAGCAACAGGGCGCACCAGCCCCAGCATTTT.

V and J are TRBV6-1 and TRBJ1-1; D unresolved. V was clipped by 2 bases and J by 3 bases, with 10 bases between them. CDR3 length: 14 residues. Germline assignment: CDR1 MNHNS and CDR2 SASEGT. Here the CDR3 DNA reads TGTGCCAGCAGTGAAAAGGGTGCCTACACTGAAGCTTTCTTT. Translated: CASSEKGAYTEAFF.

By share of the sample, this clonotype is medium-sized. The rearrangement uses TRBV10-1 and TRBJ2-3, with TRBD2 identical over 10 bases. Trimming took 5 bases from V and 2 from J; bases not matched to a gene: 4. The CDR3 contains 15 residues. Per germline, CDR1 WNHNN and CDR2 SYGVQD (reference sequence). The CDR3 here is CASSSSGGYTDTQYF. DNA for the CDR3: TGCGCCAGCAGTTCTAGCGGGGGATACACAGATACGCAGTATTTT.

This clonotype was picked up many times. The chain links TRBV7-6 to TRBJ2-3; 9 nucleotides line up with TRBD2. Per germline, CDR1 SGHVS and CDR2 FNYEAQ. The CDR3 runs to 18 residues. V lost 3 bases, J lost 4 bases, and 14 bases stayed unmatched. In DNA, the CDR3 is TGTGCCAGCAGCTTGGGCGGGGGGGCCGAGGAGCTAGCAGATACGCAGTATTTT. Its translation: CASSLGGGAEELADTQYF.

This clonotype was counted at least ten times. V is TRBV2 and J is TRBJ1-2, with D unresolved. Trimming removed 6 bases at V and 6 bases at J, with 14 bases between. The CDR3 is 13 residues long. Germline lookup yields CDR1 SNHLY and CDR2 FYNNEI. The CDR3 sequence: CASSLLALHGYTF. CDR3 sequence (DNA): TGTGCCAGCAGCCTCCTAGCCCTCCATGGCTACACCTTC.

Many counts were recorded for this clonotype. The J gene is TRBJ2-1, the V gene TRBV30, with D unclear. CDR1 and CDR2 from the germline V gene are GTSNPN and SVGIG (reference sequence). The CDR3 runs 11 residues. V was clipped by 3 bases and J by 3 bases, with 3 bases between them. The CDR3 protein is CAWRSYNEQFF. The CDR3, as DNA: TGTGCCTGGAGAAGCTACAATGAGCAGTTCTTC.

This clonotype was seen repeatedly, ten times or more. The chain uses TRBV3-1 and TRBJ1-2; D is ambiguous. CDR3 length: 12 amino acids. Germline V CDR1 and CDR2: LGHDT, YNNKEL (reference sequence). V gave up 0 bases and J gave up 2 bases, with 1 base separating them. CDR3 DNA: TGTGCCAGCAGCCAAGACAACTATGGCTACACCTTC. Residues: CASSQDNYGYTF.

This clonotype was detected ten times or more. The chain carries TRBV12-3 or TRBV12-4 and TRBJ2-1; D gene ambiguous. The CDR3 loop spans 13 amino acids. Trimming took off 2 bases at V and 10 bases at J, with 12 bases between the two ends. The CDR3 here is CASSLMEGKEQFF. Written as DNA, the CDR3 is TGTGCCAGCAGTTTAATGGAAGGAAAAGAGCAGTTCTTC.

In its sample, this clonotype was seen a few times. The rearrangement links TRBV9 to TRBJ2-3; TRBD1 is a possible D gene (5 bases). Germline CDR1 SGDLS, CDR2 YYNGEE. The V and J ends lost 0 bases and 2 bases respectively, with 16 bases between them. The length of the CDR3 is 17 residues. CDR3 in DNA: TGTGCCAGCAGCGTAGAGGCAGGGTCCATCAACACAGATACGCAGTATTTT. It translates to CASSVEAGSINTDTQYF.

This clonotype was seen more than once but under ten times. This chain's CDR3 is CASSGPRGLGGVYNEQFF. The CDR3, as DNA: TGCGCCAGCAGCGGGCCTCGGGGATTAGGTGGGGTTTACAATGAGCAGTTCTTC. This chain connects TRBV5-1 to TRBJ2-1, with D tentatively TRBD2 (5 bases). The CDR3 extends over 18 amino acids. Trimming stripped 4 bases from V and 4 bases from J, with 24 bases between. Germline V lookup: CDR1 SGHRS, CDR2 YFSETQ.

This clonotype was observed at least ten times. This CDR3 is CASSLDLNEQYF. The CDR3 nucleotides read TGCGCCAGCAGCCTGGACCTCAATGAGCAGTACTTC. V usage is TRBV5-1 and J usage is TRBJ2-7, with no clear D. Germline CDR1 SGHRS, CDR2 YFSETQ. The V and J ends lost 4 bases and 7 bases respectively, with 12 bases between them. The CDR3 length is 12 residues.